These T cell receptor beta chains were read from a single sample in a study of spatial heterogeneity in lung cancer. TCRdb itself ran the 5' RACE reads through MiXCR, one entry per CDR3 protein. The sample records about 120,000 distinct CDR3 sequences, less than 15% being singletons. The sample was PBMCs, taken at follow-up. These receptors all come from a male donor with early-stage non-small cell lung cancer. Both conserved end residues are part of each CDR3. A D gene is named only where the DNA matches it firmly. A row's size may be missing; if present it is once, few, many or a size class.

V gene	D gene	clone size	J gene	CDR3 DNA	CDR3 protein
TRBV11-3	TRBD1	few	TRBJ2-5	TGTGCCAGCAGCTTCCTAGACAGGGGGAAGGAGACCCAGTACTTC	CASSFLDRGKETQYF
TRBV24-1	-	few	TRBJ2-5	TGTGCCACCGCGCAGGGGGGCGCGGAAGAGACCCAGTACTTC	CATAQGGAEETQYF
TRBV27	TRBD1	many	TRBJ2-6	TGTGCCAGCAGTTACTCACAGGGGATCATCGGGGCCAACGTCCTGACTTTC	CASSYSQGIIGANVLTF
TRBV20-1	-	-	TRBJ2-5	TGCAGTGCTAGAGCCCTAGGGGGGCAAGAGACCCAGTACTTC	CSARALGGQETQYF
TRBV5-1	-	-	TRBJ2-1	TGCGCCAGCAGCTTGGGACAGACCTACAATGAGCAGTTCTTC	CASSLGQTYNEQFF
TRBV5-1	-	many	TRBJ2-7	TGCGCCAGCAGCTCAACGACAGGCTACGAGCAGTACTTC	CASSSTTGYEQYF
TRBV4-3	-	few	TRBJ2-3	TGCGCCAGCAGCCAACGTGATACGCAGTATTTT	CASSQRDTQYF
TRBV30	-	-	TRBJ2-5	TGTGCCTGGAGCGTAGGAGTGACCCAGTACTTC	CAWSVGVTQYF
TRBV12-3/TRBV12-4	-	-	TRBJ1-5	TGTGCCAGCAGTTTAAGTACAGCAAATCAGCCCCAGCATTTT	CASSLSTANQPQHF
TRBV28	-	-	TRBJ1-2	TGTGCCAGCAGTTTATCCCTAGACCATACGGGACCCTTCTATGGCTACACCTTC	CASSLSLDHTGPFYGYTF
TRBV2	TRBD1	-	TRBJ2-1	TGTGCCAGCAGTTCCGGACAGGGGACCCCGAGGAGCTCCTACAATGAGCAGTTCTTC	CASSSGQGTPRSSYNEQFF
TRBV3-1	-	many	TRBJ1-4	TGTGCCAGCAGCCAAGGACAGAATAATGAAAAACTGTTTTTT	CASSQGQNNEKLFF
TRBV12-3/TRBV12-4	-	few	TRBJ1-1	TGTGCCAGCACCGATGGGCGTGAAGCTTTCTTT	CASTDGREAFF
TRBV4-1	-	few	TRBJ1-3	TGCGCCAGCAGCCAAGATGCCCCGAACGGAAACACCATATATTTT	CASSQDAPNGNTIYF
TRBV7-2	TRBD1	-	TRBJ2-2	TGTGCCAGCAGCGCGGGACAGGGGTCCAGGACCGGGGAGCTGTTTTTT	CASSAGQGSRTGELFF
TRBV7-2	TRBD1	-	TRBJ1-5	TGTGCCAGCAGCTTCCGACAGGGAAGCAATCAGCCCCAGCATTTT	CASSFRQGSNQPQHF
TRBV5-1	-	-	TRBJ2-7	TGCGCCAGCAGGTGGGACATGATGACCTACGAGCAGTACTTC	CASRWDMMTYEQYF
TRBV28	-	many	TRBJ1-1	TGTGCCAGCAGTTTAAAGGCCGGGATGAACACTGAAGCTTTCTTT	CASSLKAGMNTEAFF
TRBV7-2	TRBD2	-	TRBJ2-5	TGTGCCAGCAGCGGAAGGACTAGCGGCGGACAAGAGACCCAGTACTTC	CASSGRTSGGQETQYF
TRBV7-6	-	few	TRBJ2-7	TGTGCCAGCAGCTCTAGAACGGGCAGGGGCTACGAGCAGTACTTC	CASSSRTGRGYEQYF
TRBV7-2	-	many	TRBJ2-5	TGTGCCAGCAGCTTAGCGCTTACAGAGACCCAGTACTTC	CASSLALTETQYF
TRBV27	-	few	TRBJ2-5	TGTGCCAGCAGTTTAACGGGGGCGGGTGAGACCCAGTACTTC	CASSLTGAGETQYF
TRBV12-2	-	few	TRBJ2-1	TGTGCAAGTCGCCGCGACCCCTACAATGAGCAGTTCTTC	CASRRDPYNEQFF
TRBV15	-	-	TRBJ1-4	TGTGCCACCAGCAGATCTTCCGGGACACGGGCAACTAATGAAAAACTGTTTTTT	CATSRSSGTRATNEKLFF
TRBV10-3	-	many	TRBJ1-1	TGTGCCATCAGTGGCACGGTGGGGGTGAACACTGAAGCTTTCTTT	CAISGTVGVNTEAFF
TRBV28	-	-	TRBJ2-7	TGTGCCAGCAGTTCAGGGTTTAACTCCTACGAGCAGTACTTC	CASSSGFNSYEQYF
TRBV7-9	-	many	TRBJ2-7	TGTGCCAGCAGCGCAACAGGGCACGAGCAGTACTTC	CASSATGHEQYF
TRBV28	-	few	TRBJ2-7	TGTGCCAGCAACGGGGTGGAGGCCTACTACGAGCAGTACTTC	CASNGVEAYYEQYF
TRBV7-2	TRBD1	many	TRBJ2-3	TGTGCCAGCGCCCAGGGACAGGTCCGCACAGATACGCAGTATTTT	CASAQGQVRTDTQYF
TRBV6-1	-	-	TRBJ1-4	TGTGCCAGCAGTGAACCGGGACCTAATGAAAAACTGTTTTTT	CASSEPGPNEKLFF
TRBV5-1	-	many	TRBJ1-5	TGCGCCAGCAGCTTGGAAGGGGAAGGCAATCAGCCCCAGCATTTT	CASSLEGEGNQPQHF
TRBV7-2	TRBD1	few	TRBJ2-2	TGTGCCAGCAGGCGACAGGGAACCGGGGAGCTGTTTTTT	CASRRQGTGELFF
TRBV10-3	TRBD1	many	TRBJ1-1	TGTGCCATCAAGGGCAGGGGGACAGCGGGAAGCACTGAAGCTTTCTTT	CAIKGRGTAGSTEAFF
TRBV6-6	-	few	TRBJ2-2	TGTGCCAGCAGTCAAACGGGGGTGGACACCGGGGAGCTGTTTTTT	CASSQTGVDTGELFF
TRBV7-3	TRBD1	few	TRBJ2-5	TGTGCCAGCAGCTCACAGGGGGGAGAGACCCAGTACTTC	CASSSQGGETQYF
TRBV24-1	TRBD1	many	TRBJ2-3	TGTGCCACCAGTGATCTGGGACAGGGCACAGATACGCAGTATTTT	CATSDLGQGTDTQYF
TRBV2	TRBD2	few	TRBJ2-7	TGTGCCAGCAGATGGGAGGGGAGCTCCTACGAGCAGTACTTC	CASRWEGSSYEQYF
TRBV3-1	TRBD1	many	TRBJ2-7	TGTGCCAGCAGCACAGGGGATTTAGCCTACGAGCAGTACTTC	CASSTGDLAYEQYF
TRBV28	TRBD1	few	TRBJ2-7	TGTGCCAGCACCGTCCCGGGACAGGGGAACTACGAGCAGTACTTC	CASTVPGQGNYEQYF
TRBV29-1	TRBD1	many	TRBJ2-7	TGCAGCGTTGAAGCACAGGGGGTTAAACGGAGGACCCGCGAGCAGTACTTC	CSVEAQGVKRRTREQYF
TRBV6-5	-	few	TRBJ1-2	TGTGCCAGCAGTTACTCGATTTTGGACGGGTATGGCTACACCTTC	CASSYSILDGYGYTF
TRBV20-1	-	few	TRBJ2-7	TGCAGTGCTAGAGATCCCCGGGCAGGCACCGAGCAGTACTTC	CSARDPRAGTEQYF
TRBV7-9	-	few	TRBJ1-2	TGTGCCAGCAGCCCCTCGGCAGGTTCCTCCTATGGCTACACCTTC	CASSPSAGSSYGYTF
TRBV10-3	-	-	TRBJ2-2	TGTGCCATCAAGCCCTCCGCGACAGTTTCATTCGCGAACACCGGGGAGCTGTTTTTT	CAIKPSATVSFANTGELFF
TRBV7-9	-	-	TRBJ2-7	TGTGCCAGCAGCTTATTGGCAGGGACCTACGAGCAGTACTTC	CASSLLAGTYEQYF
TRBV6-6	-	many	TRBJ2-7	TGTGCCAGCAGTGGGAGGGACAGCGAGCAGTACTTC	CASSGRDSEQYF